This entry lists 27 T cell receptor beta chains sequenced from one sample in a study of T cell repertoires in cytomegalovirus infection. TCRdb fed the reads into MiXCR, producing one record per CDR3 protein. The profile shows some 920,000 distinct CDR3 sequences, roughly 30% of them singletons. Their cognate antigens are unknown. Sample: cultured CD8+ T cells from PBMCs, taken from culture after CMV antigen stimulation. All receptors derive from a human donor in good health (CMV status not recorded). Some clones in this sample may be carry-over from other donors' samples.

The V and J genes are TRBV7-9 and TRBJ1-1, with unresolved D. Trimming cost V 1 base and J 4 bases, with 13 bases left between them. CDR3 length: 15 residues. In germline, CDR1 is SEHNR, CDR2 FQNEAQ (reference sequence). CDR3 sequence reads: CASSLVSGRVTEAFF. CDR3 bases: TGTGCCAGCAGCTTAGTATCGGGGAGGGTCACTGAAGCTTTCTTT.

The V and J genes are TRBV12-3 or TRBV12-4 and TRBJ2-1; D possibly corresponds to TRBD1 (8 bases). The CDR3 extends over 13 amino acids. The V gene lost 8 bases and the J gene lost 6 bases, with 14 bases spanning the gap. DNA for the CDR3: TGTGCCAGCGTACAGGGGGGGTTCAATGAGCAGTTCTTC. Amino acid sequence: CASVQGGFNEQFF.

J is TRBJ2-3 and V is TRBV10-2; possible D gene TRBD2, 6 bases. The CDR3 runs 16 residues. V shed 2 bases and J shed 9 bases, with 21 bases lying between them. The germline V gene has CDR1 WSHSY and CDR2 SAAADI. CDR3 coding DNA: TGCGCCAGCAGTGAGCTAAAGGACTACACCACCCTCACGCAGTATTTT. This gives the protein CASSELKDYTTLTQYF.

V and J are TRBV27 and TRBJ2-1; D may be TRBD1 (6 bases). The CDR3 consists of 15 residues. In germline, CDR1 is MNHEY, CDR2 SMNVEV (reference sequence). Deletions cut 4 bases from V and 6 bases from J, with 16 bases between. CDR3 residues: CASSSSSGVVNEQFF. The CDR3, as DNA: TGTGCCAGCAGTTCCTCATCAGGGGTGGTCAATGAGCAGTTCTTC.

The rearrangement joins TRBV6-2 or TRBV6-3 to TRBJ2-1; TRBD2 matches at 11 bases. The length of the CDR3 is 18 residues. In germline, CDR1 is MNHEY, CDR2 SVGEGT. With 4 bases clipped from V and 10 bases from J, the junction kept 18 bases outside the gene matches. The CDR3 spells CASSFGQPGLAARGEQFF. The CDR3 DNA is TGTGCCAGCAGTTTCGGACAGCCGGGACTAGCGGCCCGGGGGGAGCAGTTCTTC.

V and J are TRBV6-2 or TRBV6-3 and TRBJ2-7; D call uncertain. The V end was cut by 5 bases, the J end by 6 bases, with 20 bases between. The CDR3 has 15 residues. Germline-derived CDR1 and CDR2 are MNHEY and SVGEGT. This CDR3 is CASSIGPPVGSEQYV. DNA for the CDR3: TGTGCCAGCAGTATAGGACCGCCTGTAGGTTCCGAGCAGTACGTC.

This clonotype showed up many times. The rearrangement joins TRBV7-2 to TRBJ2-5; 9 bases fit TRBD1. The CDR3 has 16 amino acids. The trim removed 5 bases at V and 5 bases at J, leaving 12 bases unmatched. Germline V gene lookup returns CDR1 SGHTA and CDR2 FQGNSA. CDR3 sequence reads: CASSPWGGQGSETQYF. CDR3 nucleotides: TGTGCCAGCAGCCCATGGGGGGGACAGGGATCCGAGACCCAGTACTTC.

This clonotype was seen more than once but under ten times. V and J are TRBV5-1 and TRBJ2-2; 7 positions agree with TRBD1. CDR1 and CDR2 (germline): SGHRS, YFSETQ. The CDR3 has 15 residues. V trimming: 4 bases; J trimming: 4 bases; junction bases outside the gene matches: 7. The DNA of the CDR3 is TGCGCCAGCAGCGATGGGGCAGGGGGCACCGGGGAGCTGTTTTTT. Protein: CASSDGAGGTGELFF.

This clonotype has a handful of counts. The gene calls are TRBV19 and TRBJ1-1; 9 bases map to TRBD1. Germline V lookup: CDR1 LNHDA, CDR2 SQIVND (reference sequence). The V and J ends lost 2 bases and 1 base, in that order; junction bases with no gene match: 8. The CDR3 length is 17 residues. Here the CDR3 DNA reads TGTGCCAGTAGTATACGACGGGACAGGGCGTCGAACACTGAAGCTTTCTTT. It encodes CASSIRRDRASNTEAFF. The variable domain in full, with the rest retrieved from reference TRBV19 and TRBJ1-1, is DGGITQSPKYLFRKEGQNVTLSCEQNLNHDAMYWYRQDPGQGLRLIYYSQIVNDFQKGDIAEGYSVSREKKESFPLTVTSAQKNPTAFYLCASSIRRDRASNTEAFFGQGTRLTVV.

The rearrangement links TRBV7-9 to TRBJ2-7; D uncertain. The CDR3 runs to 15 residues. V was pared by 6 bases and J by 0 bases, with 15 bases between. Germline V lookup: CDR1 SEHNR, CDR2 FQNEAQ (reference sequence). CDR3 in DNA: TGTGCCAGCAGTCTCGAGTGGGGTATCTCCTACGAGCAGTACTTC. This translates into CASSLEWGISYEQYF.

This sequence joins TRBV27 and TRBJ2-1; TRBD1 matches 8 bases. This CDR3 contains 13 residues. Germline V gene sequence: CDR1 MNHEY, CDR2 SMNVEV (reference sequence). V trimming: 7 bases; J trimming: 7 bases; junction bases outside the gene matches: 6. For the CDR3, the DNA is TGTGCCAGCAAAGCAGGGGGCTCGAATGAGCAGTTCTTC. Translating it yields CASKAGGSNEQFF.

The V and J genes are TRBV27 and TRBJ1-1, with unresolved D. Germline assignment: CDR1 MNHEY and CDR2 SMNVEV (reference sequence). There are 15 residues in the CDR3. The V gene lost 8 bases and the J gene lost 0 bases, with 16 bases spanning the gap. CDR3 nucleotides: TGTGCCAGCGGACCGGTCCCAATCCTGAACACTGAAGCTTTCTTT. Translation gives CASGPVPILNTEAFF.

This chain joins TRBV19 and TRBJ2-1, with 9 bases fitting TRBD1. The CDR3 totals 13 residues. Germline V CDR1 and CDR2: LNHDA, SQIVND (reference sequence). Trimming took 4 bases from V and 10 from J; bases not matched to a gene: 5. CDR3 sequence (DNA): TGTGCCAGTAGTACGAGGGACAGGGAGGAGCAGTTCTTC. Its translation: CASSTRDREEQFF.

This clonotype was detected a few times. The genes are TRBV14 and TRBJ2-7; 7 bases map to TRBD1. The CDR3 loop spans 14 amino acids. Unmatched junction bases numbered 7, after V lost 4 bases and J lost 4 bases. Germline-derived CDR1 and CDR2 are SGHDN and FVKESK. The CDR3 loop is CASSPIRQGYEQYF. CDR3 DNA sequence: TGTGCCAGCAGCCCGATCCGACAGGGTTACGAGCAGTACTTC.

V gene TRBV12-5 combines with J gene TRBJ2-1; tentative D call: TRBD1 (6 bases). The V and J ends lost 9 bases and 3 bases respectively, with 9 bases between them. The germline CDR1 and CDR2 sequences are LGHNT and FRNRAP. The CDR3 contains 12 residues. The CDR3 here is CARGAGYNEQFF. The CDR3, as DNA: TGTGCTAGGGGGGCAGGCTACAATGAGCAGTTCTTC.

The chain has TRBV15 and TRBJ2-5, with no clear D. The germline gives CDR1 LNHNV, CDR2 YYDKDF (reference sequence). V was cut by 1 base and J by 7 bases, with 10 bases left in between. The CDR3 loop spans 13 amino acids. CDR3 DNA sequence: TGTGCCACCAGCAGAGTTGGAGAGAGGACCCAGTACTTC. This sequence encodes CATSRVGERTQYF.

This chain connects TRBV7-2 to TRBJ2-7, with D perhaps TRBD1 or TRBD2 (5 bases each). CDR1 is SGHTA, CDR2 FQGNSA, per germline. The V gene lost 5 bases and the J gene lost 2 bases, with 16 bases spanning the gap. The CDR3 spans 15 residues. The CDR3 bases are TGTACCAGCAGCCCCGAGGGACGGATTCCCTACGAGCAGTACTTC. This translates into CTSSPEGRIPYEQYF.

This clonotype was seen a few times. The rearrangement links TRBV19 to TRBJ1-5; maybe TRBD1 (6 bases). V lost 0 bases to trimming and J lost 1 base, with 16 bases between them. Germline assignment: CDR1 LNHDA and CDR2 SQIVND (reference sequence). CDR3 length: 18 amino acids. DNA for the CDR3: TGTGCCAGTAGTATAGATCCGGGGGCTGGGTGGAGCAATCAGCCCCAGCATTTT. It specifies CASSIDPGAGWSNQPQHF.

Only one count was recorded for this clonotype. V is TRBV13 and J is TRBJ1-6; D gene uncertain. The CDR3 length is 16 residues. Germline-derived CDR1 and CDR2 are PRHDT and FYEKMQ (reference sequence). The V end lost 7 bases, the J end lost 7 bases, and 20 bases lay between the germline ends. The CDR3 bases are TGTGCCAGCACCCCGGGAGGGCACGCTCCCAATTCACCCCTCCACTTT. As protein: CASTPGGHAPNSPLHF.

The chain uses TRBV18 and TRBJ2-7, with TRBD1 identical over 8 bases. The V and J ends lost 1 base and 3 bases, in that order; junction bases with no gene match: 8. CDR3 length equals 16 residues. CDR1 is KGHSH and CDR2 is LQKENI in the germline V gene. As DNA, the CDR3 is TGTGCCAGCTCACCACAGGGGCAGGGGGCGCGCTACGAGCAGTACTTC. Encoded protein: CASSPQGQGARYEQYF.

This chain joins TRBV7-6 and TRBJ1-4, with unresolved D. CDR1 is SGHVS, CDR2 FNYEAQ, per germline. CDR3 length: 15 residues. V lost 2 bases, J lost 8 bases, and 15 bases lay in between. The DNA for the CDR3 is TGTGCCAGCAGCTTATCCCTTGGCCGGAGGGAAAAACTGTTTTTT. It translates to CASSLSLGRREKLFF.

The V and J genes are TRBV7-9 and TRBJ2-7; 11 nucleotides agree with TRBD2. CDR3 length: 15 residues. Germline V gene lookup returns CDR1 SEHNR and CDR2 FQNEAQ (reference sequence). CDR3 DNA: TGTGTCAGCAGCGGAGTAGCGGGGGGGATCTACGAGCAGTACGTC. Translation gives CVSSGVAGGIYEQYV.

The chain employs TRBV27 and TRBJ2-4, with 8 positions matching TRBD1. The junction had 9 bases not matched to a gene; V was cut back by 2 bases and J by 0 bases. Germline V gives CDR1 MNHEY, CDR2 SMNVEV (reference sequence). There are 18 residues in the CDR3. CDR3 sequence reads: CASSLAGGLVGAKNIQYF. CDR3 nucleotide sequence: TGTGCCAGCAGTTTAGCAGGGGGCTTAGTTGGAGCCAAAAACATTCAGTACTTC.

The chain links TRBV6-1 to TRBJ1-1, with unresolved D. Germline V CDR1 and CDR2: MNHNS, SASEGT. The CDR3 contains 13 residues. V shed 6 bases and J shed 1 base, with 9 bases lying between them. The CDR3 reads CASRLAPNTEAFF. In nucleotides, the CDR3 is TGTGCCAGCAGATTGGCTCCGAACACTGAAGCTTTCTTT.

This clonotype came up a few times. The CDR3 loop reads CASSSAGGSHEQYV. The CDR3 region has the DNA TGTGCCAGCAGTTCCGCAGGGGGGAGCCACGAGCAGTACGTC. The chain links TRBV28 to TRBJ2-7, with D possibly matching TRBD1 (7 bases). The CDR3 is 14 amino acids. Trimming cost V 4 bases and J 5 bases, with 15 bases left between them. CDR1 is MDHEN and CDR2 is SYDVKM in the germline V gene.

The rearrangement links TRBV5-5 to TRBJ1-6; possible D gene TRBD1, 6 bases. With 6 bases removed from V and 9 bases from J, the gap between germline ends came to 28 bases. This CDR3 has 18 residues. Looked up from germline, CDR1 is SGHKS and CDR2 is YYEKEE (reference sequence). This chain's CDR3 is CASTLEGRDTKAGSPLHF. CDR3 bases: TGTGCCAGCACCCTAGAAGGGCGGGACACGAAAGCCGGTTCACCCCTCCACTTT.

This clonotype was recorded only once. This chain joins TRBV24-1 and TRBJ1-2; the match to TRBD1 covers 9 bases. Germline assignment: CDR1 KGHDR and CDR2 SFDVKD. The CDR3 is 15 residues long. J gave up 5 bases and V 4 bases, and 7 bases lay outside the gene matches. In DNA form, the CDR3 reads TGTGCCACCAGTGACACAGGGGGCGGCCGGTATGGCTACACCTTC. Encoded protein: CATSDTGGGRYGYTF.